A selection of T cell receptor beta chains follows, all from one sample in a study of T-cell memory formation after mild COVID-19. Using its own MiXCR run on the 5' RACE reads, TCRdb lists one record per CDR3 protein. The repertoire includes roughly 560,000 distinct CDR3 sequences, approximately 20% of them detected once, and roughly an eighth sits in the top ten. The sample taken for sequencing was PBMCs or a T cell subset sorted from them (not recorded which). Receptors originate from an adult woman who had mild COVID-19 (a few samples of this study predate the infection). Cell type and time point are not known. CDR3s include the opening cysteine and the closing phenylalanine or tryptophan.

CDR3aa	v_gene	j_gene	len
CASSQKQGAGMDSPLHF	TRBV4-1	TRBJ1-6	17
CASRGAGHFNQPQHF	TRBV27	TRBJ1-5	15
CASSQGGGRRVVNEQFF	TRBV4-1	TRBJ2-1	17
CSVGRSAYEQYF	TRBV29-1	TRBJ2-7	12
CASSYLTGSGEQFF	TRBV7-6	TRBJ2-1	14
CSVEGLAGGKEQFF	TRBV29-1	TRBJ2-1	14
CASSYPRGPLDNEQFF	TRBV6-2/TRBV6-3	TRBJ2-1	16
CASSYPKYRGSGNTIYF	TRBV6-6	TRBJ1-3	17
CASSLGGPGTALYGYTF	TRBV7-9	TRBJ1-2	17
CASSLWTGRTDTQYF	TRBV13	TRBJ2-3	15
CASSHPGSGANVLTF	TRBV2	TRBJ2-6	15
CSAFLGTGYGYTF	TRBV20-1	TRBJ1-2	13
CASSLAASWSGEQYF	TRBV5-6	TRBJ2-7	15
CATSDLRGTVPDTQYF	TRBV24-1	TRBJ2-3	16
CASSQVKGGDGYTF	TRBV4-1	TRBJ1-2	14
CASSRRQGVTEAFF	TRBV19	TRBJ1-1	14
CASTYRGGTYTQYF	TRBV12-3/TRBV12-4	TRBJ2-3	14
CASYRDRGYEQYF	TRBV5-1	TRBJ2-7	13
CSAPRAGGRTEQFF	TRBV20-1	TRBJ2-1	14
CASGRTGMGYEKYF	TRBV6-2/TRBV6-3	TRBJ2-7	14
CASSKTGIPEAFF	TRBV2	TRBJ1-1	13
CAISEPAGTDTQYF	TRBV10-3	TRBJ2-3	14
CASSLRGWEPGYTF	TRBV12-3/TRBV12-4	TRBJ1-2	14
CAWTGLAGVGHTDTQYF	TRBV30	TRBJ2-3	17
CASSPVFTNTEAFF	TRBV12-3/TRBV12-4	TRBJ1-1	14
CASSVKLGFQDTQYF	TRBV9	TRBJ2-3	15
CASSSGLLSYNEQFF	TRBV6-5	TRBJ2-1	15
CASSLLSGEGRNIQYF	TRBV5-1	TRBJ2-4	16
CASSQGGSGTISYEQYF	TRBV18	TRBJ2-7	17
CASSFQGQTGELFF	TRBV12-3/TRBV12-4	TRBJ2-2	14
CAWSVSRTDRSNQPQHF	TRBV30	TRBJ1-5	17
CASIGEEDSYGYTF	TRBV2	TRBJ1-2	14
CAIREGTTNNEQFF	TRBV10-3	TRBJ2-1	14
CAWSVGLAGGGEQFF	TRBV30	TRBJ2-1	15
CASSSAGSSYNEQFF	TRBV5-1	TRBJ2-1	15
CASSSSGGASEQFF	TRBV7-3	TRBJ2-1	14
CASNPLGDAEQYF	TRBV2	TRBJ2-7	13
CASTSSSGGANEQFF	TRBV25-1	TRBJ2-1	15
CASSALMDTQYF	TRBV7-9	TRBJ2-3	12
CSVDISGTGNEQYF	TRBV29-1	TRBJ2-7	14
CASSSLQGAPLGANVLTF	TRBV7-3	TRBJ2-6	18
CASRLTAGTSGYNEQFF	TRBV5-6	TRBJ2-1	17
CATSRERDRGPNEQFF	TRBV15	TRBJ2-1	16
CASSVGQRGAETQYF	TRBV9	TRBJ2-5	15
CASSSTTGGFSGNTIYF	TRBV7-9	TRBJ1-3	17
CASSYGLAGVDTQYF	TRBV6-2/TRBV6-3	TRBJ2-3	15
CASSLAAGGNTGELFF	TRBV7-9	TRBJ2-2	16